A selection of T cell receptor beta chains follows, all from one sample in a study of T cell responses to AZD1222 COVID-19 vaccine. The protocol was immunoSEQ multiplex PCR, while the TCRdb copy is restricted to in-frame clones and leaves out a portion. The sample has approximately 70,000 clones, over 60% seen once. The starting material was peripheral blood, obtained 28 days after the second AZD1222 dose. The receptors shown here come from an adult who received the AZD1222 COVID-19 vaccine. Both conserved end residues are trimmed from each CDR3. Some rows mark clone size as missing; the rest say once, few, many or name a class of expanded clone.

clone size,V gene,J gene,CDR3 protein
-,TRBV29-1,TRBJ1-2,SVVRDSTNYGYT
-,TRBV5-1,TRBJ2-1,ASSLAGSYNEQF
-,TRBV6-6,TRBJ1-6,ASSPLGGPGSPLH
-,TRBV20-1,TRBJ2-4,SASLRYQAKNIQY
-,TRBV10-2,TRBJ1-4,ARIRQEKLF
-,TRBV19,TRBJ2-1,ASKDYNEQF
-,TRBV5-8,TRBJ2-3,ASSSMVTSGGTDTQY
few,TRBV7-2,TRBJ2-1,ASNRGTSGRNEQF
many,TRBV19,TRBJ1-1,ASSARGGNAEAF
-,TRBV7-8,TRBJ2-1,ASSLERGAYNEQF
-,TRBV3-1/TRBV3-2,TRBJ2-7,ASSQGTDSSYEQY
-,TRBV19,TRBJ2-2,ASRTGTANTGELF
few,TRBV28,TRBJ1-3,ASSSGAGNTIY
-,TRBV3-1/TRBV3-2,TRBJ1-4,ASSLSTLRGTHEKLF
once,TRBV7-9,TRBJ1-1,ASSLVGSITEAF
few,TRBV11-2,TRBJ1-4,ASSLDRGEKLF
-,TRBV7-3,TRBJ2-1,ASSLTSSGGFNEQF
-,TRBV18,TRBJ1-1,ASSPGQLNTEAF
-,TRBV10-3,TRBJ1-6,AISFGTGGSPLH
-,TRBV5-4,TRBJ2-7,ASSPGVIAGSYEQY
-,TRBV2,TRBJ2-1,ASNEGPGGPYNEQF
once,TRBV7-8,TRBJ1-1,ASSPDPPYTEAF
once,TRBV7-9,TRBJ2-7,ASSPRQGLYEQY
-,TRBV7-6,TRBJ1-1,ASSWGDGTEAF
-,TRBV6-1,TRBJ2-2,ASSEYQIGELF
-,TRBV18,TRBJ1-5,ASSPGGEQPQH
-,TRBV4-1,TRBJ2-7,ASSQDRNSGRARDYEQY
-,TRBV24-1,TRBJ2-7,ATSDPTTWEQY
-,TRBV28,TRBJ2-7,ASNGRTYEQY
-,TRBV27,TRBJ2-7,ASSLRQGGEQY
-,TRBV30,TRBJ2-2,ACLGGSNTGELF
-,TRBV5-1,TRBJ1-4,ASSLLGVELF
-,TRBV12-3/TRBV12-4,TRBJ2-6,ASRSRGANVLT
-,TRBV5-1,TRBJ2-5,ASSLHGQRSQETQY
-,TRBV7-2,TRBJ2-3,ASSLRDRADTQY
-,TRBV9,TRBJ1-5,ASSVRGQEDQPQH
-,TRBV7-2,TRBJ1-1,ASSEPIRGKRTEAF
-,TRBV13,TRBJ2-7,ASSRGQGSYEQY
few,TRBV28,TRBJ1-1,ASPRNVGQENTEAF
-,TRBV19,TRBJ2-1,ASRLAGRSYNEQF
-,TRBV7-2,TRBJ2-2,ASSSDPSVGELF
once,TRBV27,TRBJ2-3,ASSSLRDTQY
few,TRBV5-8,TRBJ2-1,ASSARGRGGEQF
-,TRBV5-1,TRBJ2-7,ASSSQAEQY
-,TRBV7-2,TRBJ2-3,ASSLALPARTDTQY
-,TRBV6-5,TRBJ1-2,ATSPGIGNYGYT
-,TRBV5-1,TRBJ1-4,ASSGGLNEKLF
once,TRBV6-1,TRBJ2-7,ASSEAGHPNHEQY
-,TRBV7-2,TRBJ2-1,ASSLLTGLDEQF
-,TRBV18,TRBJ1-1,ASSPIQGGTEAF
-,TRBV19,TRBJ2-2,ASSIWTGGELF
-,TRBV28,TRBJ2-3,ASRTAGATSTDTQY
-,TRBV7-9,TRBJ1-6,ASSPLGSSPLH